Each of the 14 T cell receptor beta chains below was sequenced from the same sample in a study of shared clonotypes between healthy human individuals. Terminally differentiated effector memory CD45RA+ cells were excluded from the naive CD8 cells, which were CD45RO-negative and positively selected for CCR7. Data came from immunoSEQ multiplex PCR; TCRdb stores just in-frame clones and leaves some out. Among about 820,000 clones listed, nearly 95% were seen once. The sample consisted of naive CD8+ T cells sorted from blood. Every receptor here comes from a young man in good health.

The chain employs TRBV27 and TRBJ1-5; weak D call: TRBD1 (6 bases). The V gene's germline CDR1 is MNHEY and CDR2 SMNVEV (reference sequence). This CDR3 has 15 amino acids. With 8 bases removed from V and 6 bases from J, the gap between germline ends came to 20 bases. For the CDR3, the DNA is TGTGCCAGCTGCAGCTCGGGACACAGGGCTCAGCCCCAGCATTTT. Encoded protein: CASCSSGHRAQPQHF.

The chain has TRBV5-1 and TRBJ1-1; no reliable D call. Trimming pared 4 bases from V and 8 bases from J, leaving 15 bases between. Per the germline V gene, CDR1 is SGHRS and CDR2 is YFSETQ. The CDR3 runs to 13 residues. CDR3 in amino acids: CASSKQNDVEAFF. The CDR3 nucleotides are TGCGCCAGCAGCAAGCAAAACGACGTAGAAGCTTTCTTT.

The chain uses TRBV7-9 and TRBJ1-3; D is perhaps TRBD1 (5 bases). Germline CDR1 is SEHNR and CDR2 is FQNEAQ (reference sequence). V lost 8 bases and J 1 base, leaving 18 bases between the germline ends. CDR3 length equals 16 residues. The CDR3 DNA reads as TGTGCCAGCTCTGGGCAGGGCGGGTTTTCTGGAAACACCATATATTTT. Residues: CASSGQGGFSGNTIYF. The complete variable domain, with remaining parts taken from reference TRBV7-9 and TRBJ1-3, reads DTGVSQNPRHKITKRGQNVTFRCDPISEHNRLYWYRQTLGQGPEFLTYFQNEAQLEKSRLLSDRFSAERPKGSFSTLEIQRTEQGDSAMYLCASSGQGGFSGNTIYFGEGSWLTVV.

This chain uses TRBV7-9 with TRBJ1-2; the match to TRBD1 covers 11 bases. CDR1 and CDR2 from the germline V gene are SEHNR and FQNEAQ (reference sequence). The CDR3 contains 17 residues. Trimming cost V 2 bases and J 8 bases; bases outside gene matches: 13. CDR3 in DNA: TGTGCCAGCAGCTTACTCAAAATGGACAGGGGGCTTCGGGGCTACACCTTC. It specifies CASSLLKMDRGLRGYTF.

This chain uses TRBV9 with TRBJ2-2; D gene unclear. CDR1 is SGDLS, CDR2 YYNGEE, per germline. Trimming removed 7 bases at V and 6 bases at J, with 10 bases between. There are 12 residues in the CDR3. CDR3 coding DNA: TGTGCCAGCGGCTCCCCCGCCGGGGAGCTGTTTTTT. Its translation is CASGSPAGELFF.

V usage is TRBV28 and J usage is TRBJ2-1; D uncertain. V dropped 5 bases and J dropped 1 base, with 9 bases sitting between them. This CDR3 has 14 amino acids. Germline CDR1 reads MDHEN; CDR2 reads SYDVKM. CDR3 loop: CASSRPPSYNEQFF. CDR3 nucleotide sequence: TGTGCCAGCAGTCGTCCCCCTTCCTACAATGAGCAGTTCTTC.

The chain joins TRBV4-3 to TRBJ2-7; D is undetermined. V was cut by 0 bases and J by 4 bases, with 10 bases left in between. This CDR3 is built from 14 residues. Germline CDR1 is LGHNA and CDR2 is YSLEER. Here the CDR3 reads CASSQDIGDYEQYF. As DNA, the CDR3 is TGCGCCAGCAGCCAAGATATAGGAGATTACGAGCAGTACTTC.

The CDR3 loop is CASSDRVSYEQYF. CDR3 nucleotides: TGCGCCAGCAGTGACCGGGTCTCCTACGAGCAGTACTTC. The chain couples TRBV10-1 to TRBJ2-7; D call uncertain. Trimming removed 3 bases from V and 0 bases from J, with 6 bases in between. This CDR3 region has 13 residues. Germline V CDR1 and CDR2: WNHNN, SYGVQD (reference sequence).

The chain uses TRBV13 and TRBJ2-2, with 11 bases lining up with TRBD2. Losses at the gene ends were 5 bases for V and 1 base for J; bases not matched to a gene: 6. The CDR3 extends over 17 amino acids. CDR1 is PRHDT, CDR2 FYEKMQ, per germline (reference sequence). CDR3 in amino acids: CASSHRLAGLNTGELFF. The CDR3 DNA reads TGTGCCAGCAGCCACAGACTAGCGGGGCTGAACACCGGGGAGCTGTTTTTT.

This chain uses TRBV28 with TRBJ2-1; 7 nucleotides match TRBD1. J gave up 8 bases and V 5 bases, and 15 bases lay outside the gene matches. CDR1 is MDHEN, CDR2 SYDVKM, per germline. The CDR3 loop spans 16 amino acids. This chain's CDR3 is CASSQRDRYLPYEQFF. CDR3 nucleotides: TGTGCCAGCAGTCAACGGGACAGATACCTGCCTTATGAGCAGTTCTTC. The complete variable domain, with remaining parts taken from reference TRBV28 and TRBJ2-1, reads DVKVTQSSRYLVKRTGEKVFLECVQDMDHENMFWYRQDPGLGLRLIYFSYDVKMKEKGDIPEGYSVSREKKERFSLILESASTNQTSMYLCASSQRDRYLPYEQFFGPGTRLTVL.

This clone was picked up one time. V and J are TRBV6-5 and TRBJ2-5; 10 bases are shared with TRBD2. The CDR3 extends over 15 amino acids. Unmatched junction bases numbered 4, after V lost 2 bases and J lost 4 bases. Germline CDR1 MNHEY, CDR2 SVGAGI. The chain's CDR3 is CASSYATSGIETQYF. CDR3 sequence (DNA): TGTGCCAGCAGTTACGCAACTAGCGGGATAGAGACCCAGTACTTC.

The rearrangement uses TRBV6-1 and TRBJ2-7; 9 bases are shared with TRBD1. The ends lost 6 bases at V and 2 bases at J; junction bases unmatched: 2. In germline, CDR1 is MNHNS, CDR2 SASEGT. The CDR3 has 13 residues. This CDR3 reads CASRTGGPYEQYF. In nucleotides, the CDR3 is TGTGCCAGCAGGACAGGGGGTCCCTACGAGCAGTACTTC.

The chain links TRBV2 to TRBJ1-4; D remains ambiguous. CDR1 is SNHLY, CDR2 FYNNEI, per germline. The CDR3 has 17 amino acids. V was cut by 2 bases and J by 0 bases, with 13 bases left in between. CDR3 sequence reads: CASSEIPPSPTNEKLFF. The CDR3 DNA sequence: TGTGCCAGCAGTGAAATCCCTCCGAGCCCAACTAATGAAAAACTGTTTTTT.

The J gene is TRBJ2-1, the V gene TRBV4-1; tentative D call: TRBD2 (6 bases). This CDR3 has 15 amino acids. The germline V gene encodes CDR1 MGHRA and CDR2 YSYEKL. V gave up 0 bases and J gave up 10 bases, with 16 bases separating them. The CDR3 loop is CASSQEEGSGWEQFF. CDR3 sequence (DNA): TGCGCCAGCAGCCAAGAGGAGGGCTCAGGTTGGGAGCAGTTCTTC.